One and the same sample provided the 8 T cell receptor delta chains below, sequenced in a study of gamma-delta T cells after stem cell transplantation. TCRdb applied CATT to the RT-PCR reads for clone calling. The sample has about 14,000 delta-chain clones, 9.4% seen once. Material: gamma-delta T cells. The source is a human donor. It is not recorded whose cells these are; they may come from a transplant donor.

As regards this clone: The protein held in TCRdb is that of a much larger clone and does not match this DNA's translation at residue 3, likely because of a read error; the protein shown is translated from the DNA. The chain employs TRDV2 and TRDJ1; 8 positions match TRDD3. The CDR3 is 15 amino acids. Germline V lookup: CDR1 GEAIGNYY, CDR2 EKD. This CDR3 is CARDAMGDRPDKLIF. CDR3 in DNA: TGTGCCCGTGACGCGATGGGGGATCGGCCCGATAAACTCATCTTT.

In its sample, this clone is medium-sized. Other DNA sequences in this specimen translate into the identical CDR3. This chain links TRDV2 with TRDJ1; TRDD3 aligns across 11 bases. The CDR3 contains 15 residues. Germline V gene sequence: CDR1 GEAIGNYY, CDR2 EKD. Trimming took 2 bases from V and 5 from J; bases not matched to a gene: 6. The CDR3 DNA reads TGTGCCTGTGACAGACTGGGGGATAGTTCTGATAAACTCATCTTT. As protein: CACDRLGDSSDKLIF.

Turning to this clone: The protein in TCRdb stems from a much larger clone and differs at residue 3 from this DNA's translation, likely a read error; here the protein is translated from the DNA. This chain connects TRDV2 to TRDJ1; D possibly corresponds to TRDD2 (6 bases). Germline V gene lookup returns CDR1 GEAIGNYY and CDR2 EKD. The CDR3 covers 18 residues. The CDR3 bases are TGTGCCCGTGATCCGGTTAGCCTTCCCCGAGGGCTGGACGATAAACTCATCTTT. This encodes CARDPVSLPRGLDDKLIF.

With regard to this clone: TCRdb's listed protein matches a much larger clone and diverges from this DNA's translation at residue 7, likely through a read error; the protein shown comes from the DNA. In nucleotides, the CDR3 is TGTGCCTGTGACACCGCTAGGGAAACCAAGTACACCGATAAACTCATCTTT. It specifies CACDTARETKYTDKLIF. V gene TRDV2 combines with J gene TRDJ1; D is unclear. There are 17 residues in the CDR3. The germline V gene has CDR1 GEAIGNYY and CDR2 EKD. V was trimmed by 0 bases and J by 0 bases, leaving 16 bases between them.

This clone was detected only a few times. Translating this DNA gives a protein that differs at residue 12 from the TCRdb one, which belongs to a much larger clone; a read error is likely, and the protein shown is this translation. The rearrangement uses TRDV2 and TRDJ1; 10 bases fit TRDD3. V gave up 0 bases and J gave up 2 bases; unmatched junction bases: 14. This CDR3 contains 19 residues. Germline CDR1 GEAIGNYY, CDR2 EKD. DNA of the CDR3: TGTGCCTGTGACACCGGAAGGGGGGATACGCCCACCTCAACCGATAAACTCATCTTT. Amino acids: CACDTGRGDTPTSTDKLIF.

On this clone itself: The junction differs from germline at one of its ends, possibly a read error. V is TRDV2 and J is TRDJ1, with a tentative D call TRDD3 (5 bases). Germline V gene lookup returns CDR1 GEAIGNYY and CDR2 EKD. The CDR3 has 18 residues. DNA for the CDR3: TGTGCCCGTGACAAAAGGGTGCTCAGGGAGGGATCGACCGATAAACTCATCTTT. Translated: CARDKRVLREGSTDKLIF.

This clone showed up just a few times. A far larger clone is one base from this, pointing to a likely read error. At the DNA level, this CDR3 is encoded by other sequences in the same sample as well. This chain uses TRDV2 with TRDJ1; tentatively, D is TRDD3 (6 bases). Per germline, CDR1 GEAIGNYY and CDR2 EKD. CDR3 length equals 21 residues. V was clipped by 0 bases and J by 0 bases, with 28 bases between them. The CDR3 coding sequence is TGTGCCTGTGACACCATACGCTCTTCCCGTCGTACTGGGCTGTACACCGATAAACTCATCTTT. Protein product: CACDTIRSSRRTGLYTDKLIF.

Points on this clone: Translating this DNA gives a protein that differs at residue 16 from the TCRdb one, which belongs to a much larger clone; a read error is likely, and the protein shown is this translation. The chain combines TRDV2 with TRDJ1; D not certain. The CDR3 contains 17 residues. Per the germline V gene, CDR1 is GEAIGNYY and CDR2 is EKD. CDR3 nucleotides: TGTGCCTGTGACACCGTAAGACCCAAAAAGTACACCGATAAACTCACCTTT. It yields the protein CACDTVRPKKYTDKLTF.